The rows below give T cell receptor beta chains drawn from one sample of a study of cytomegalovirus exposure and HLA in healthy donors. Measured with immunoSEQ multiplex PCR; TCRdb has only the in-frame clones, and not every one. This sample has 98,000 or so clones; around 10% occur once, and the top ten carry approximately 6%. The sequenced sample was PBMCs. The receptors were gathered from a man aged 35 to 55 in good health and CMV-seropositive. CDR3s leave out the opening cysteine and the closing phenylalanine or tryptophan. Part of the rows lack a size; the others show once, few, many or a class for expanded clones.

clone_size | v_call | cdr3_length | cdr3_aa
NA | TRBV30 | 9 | AWNGYTEAF
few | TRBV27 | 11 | ASSYLNTGELF
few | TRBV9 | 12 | ASSAEGTNTEAF
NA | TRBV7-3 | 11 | ASSPRGGQEQY
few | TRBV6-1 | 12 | ASSVTGGAGELF
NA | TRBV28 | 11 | ASSLQGPDTQY
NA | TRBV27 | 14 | ASSDLGTAGANVLT
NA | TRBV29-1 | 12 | SVVFNSLFYGYT
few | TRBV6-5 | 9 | ASRSNYGYT
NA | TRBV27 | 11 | ASSLDRGYGYT
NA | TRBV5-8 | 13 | ASSAGQKPTDTQY
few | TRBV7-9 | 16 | ASSTTRAGVVSTDTQY
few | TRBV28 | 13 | ASSLYRAEGSIQY
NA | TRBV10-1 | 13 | ASSEVSGESYEQY
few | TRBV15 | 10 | ATSRETDTQY
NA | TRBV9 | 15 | ASSVPRTSGYQETQY
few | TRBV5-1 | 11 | ASSYPGTYEQY
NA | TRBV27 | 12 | ASSHQGPNQPQH
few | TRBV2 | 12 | ASRARTSGYEQY
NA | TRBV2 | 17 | ASLSLTSGRGQSSYEQY
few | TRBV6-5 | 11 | ARRGPRNQPQH
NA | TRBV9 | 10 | ASSVGESEQF
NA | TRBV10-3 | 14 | AAAAGGLGGANVLT
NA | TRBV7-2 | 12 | ASSIDRVNTEAF
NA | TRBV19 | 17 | ASSSLTGLAGVPYNEQF
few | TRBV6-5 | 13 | ASRGLAVSSYEQY
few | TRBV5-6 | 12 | ASSSGQGLQPQH
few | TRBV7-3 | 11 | ASSLTANNEQF
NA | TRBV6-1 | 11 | ASRGGIHNEQF
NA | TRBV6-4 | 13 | ASSESAGSTDTQY
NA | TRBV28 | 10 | AILGTAYEQY
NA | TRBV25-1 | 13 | ASSVTVPPQDEQF
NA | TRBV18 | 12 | ASSPRTGEYEQY
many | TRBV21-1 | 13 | ASTTGNSPSTEAF
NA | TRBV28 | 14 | ASTIGTGGGNQPQH
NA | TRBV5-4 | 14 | ASSNPTGTPYNEQF
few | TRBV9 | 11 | ASSVGQQETQY
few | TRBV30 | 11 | ARDRGAGDTQY
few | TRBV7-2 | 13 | ASSLGGQKNYGYT
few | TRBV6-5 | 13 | ASFYGTTRGYGYT
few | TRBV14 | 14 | ASSHLPGQGEYEQY